One and the same sample provided the 30 T cell receptor beta chains below, sequenced in a study of shared clonotypes between healthy human individuals. Clones were sequenced by immunoSEQ multiplex PCR, and TCRdb holds only the in-frame ones, with some missing. This table has around 2,000,000 clones, around 96% appearing once. CD8 cells regarded as naive lacked CD45RO, were positively chosen for CCR7, and omitted terminally differentiated effector memory CD45RA+ cells. What was sequenced was naive CD8+ T cells sorted from blood. These receptors originate from a man younger than 35 in good health.

V and J are TRBV25-1 and TRBJ2-3, with D unclear. Germline values: CDR1 MGHDK, CDR2 SYGVNS. This CDR3 contains 12 residues. Trimming took 6 bases from V and 2 from J, leaving 6 bases between them. CDR3 in DNA: TGTGCCAGCAGGGTAGCCACAGATACGCAGTATTTT. Residues: CASRVATDTQYF. Full variable domain (missing parts from reference TRBV25-1 and TRBJ2-3): EADIYQTPRYLVIGTGKKITLECSQTMGHDKMYWYQQDPGMELHLIHYSYGVNSTEKGDLSSESTVSRIRTEHFPLTLESARPSHTSQYLCASRVATDTQYFGPGTRLTVL.

The chain is built from TRBV7-9 and TRBJ2-7, with D hard to call. The V end lost 3 bases, the J end lost 5 bases, and 14 bases lay between the germline ends. This CDR3 contains 14 residues. Germline-derived CDR1 and CDR2 are SEHNR and FQNEAQ (reference sequence). The CDR3 nucleotides are TGTGCCAGCAGCTTCCTAAGAGAAAAAGACGAGCAGTACTTC. Translating gives CASSFLREKDEQYF.

This chain joins TRBV6-6 and TRBJ2-5; D not resolved. Germline lookup yields CDR1 MNHNY and CDR2 SVGAGI (reference sequence). Trimming removed 2 bases from V and 2 bases from J, with 9 bases in between. The CDR3 covers 14 residues. This chain's CDR3 is CASSYGKAQETQYF. CDR3 nucleotide sequence: TGTGCCAGCAGTTACGGTAAAGCTCAAGAGACCCAGTACTTC.

V gene TRBV4-3 combines with J gene TRBJ2-7; D remains unclear. CDR1 LGHNA and CDR2 YSLEER come from the germline V gene. With 1 base removed from V and 0 bases from J, the gap between germline ends came to 10 bases. The CDR3 has 15 amino acids. The CDR3 DNA sequence: TGCGCCAGCAGCCAAGCGAGGCGCAGCTCCTACGAGCAGTACTTC. Translated: CASSQARRSSYEQYF.

J is TRBJ1-6 and V is TRBV6-6, with 8 bases identical to TRBD1. J gave up 4 bases and V 7 bases, and 3 bases lay outside the gene matches. Germline V CDR1 and CDR2: MNHNY, SVGAGI (reference sequence). The CDR3 is made up of 14 amino acids. The CDR3 bases are TGTGCCAGCACCGACAGGGGATATAATTCACCCCTCCACTTT. Amino acids: CASTDRGYNSPLHF.

The chain recombines TRBV6-6 with TRBJ2-2; D is uncertain. Germline V lookup: CDR1 MNHNY, CDR2 SVGAGI (reference sequence). The CDR3 spans 15 residues. The V end lost 5 bases, the J end lost 5 bases, and 15 bases lay between the germline ends. DNA for the CDR3: TGTGCCAGCAGTAACACCCAGGTCGGAACCGGGGAGCTGTTTTTT. Protein product: CASSNTQVGTGELFF.

The CDR3 sequence is CASSPWTSGGDYEQYF. DNA of the CDR3: TGTGCCAGCAGCCCTTGGACTAGCGGGGGGGACTACGAGCAGTACTTC. The chain carries TRBV11-2 and TRBJ2-7, with TRBD2 matching over 15 bases. The germline V gene encodes CDR1 SGHAT and CDR2 FQNNGV. J gave up 3 bases and V 5 bases, and 5 bases lay outside the gene matches. The CDR3 is 16 amino acids.

V is TRBV30 and J is TRBJ2-3, with TRBD2 as a possible D gene (5 bases). The V gene lost 2 bases and the J gene lost 4 bases, with 10 bases spanning the gap. This CDR3 has 13 amino acids. Germline lookup yields CDR1 GTSNPN and CDR2 SVGIG (reference sequence). This CDR3 reads CAWSPSGPDTQYF. CDR3 nucleotides: TGTGCCTGGAGTCCCAGCGGCCCAGATACGCAGTATTTT.

J is TRBJ2-3 and V is TRBV2; 10 bases fit TRBD2. The CDR3 sequence is 16 residues long. The junction had 9 bases not matched to a gene; V was cut back by 4 bases and J by 5 bases. The germline V gene has CDR1 SNHLY and CDR2 FYNNEI. The CDR3 DNA reads as TGTGCCAGCAGTGGAATAGCGGGAGGTTGGAAAGATACGCAGTATTTT. It translates to CASSGIAGGWKDTQYF.

This chain uses TRBV9 with TRBJ2-7; 11 bases line up with TRBD2. Germline V gene sequence: CDR1 SGDLS, CDR2 YYNGEE. With V trimmed by 3 bases and J by 7 bases, 21 bases remained unmatched. The CDR3 is 19 residues long. For the CDR3, the DNA is TGTGCCAGCAGCGGTGGGACAGATTTACTAGCGGGAGCAGAGGGGGAGCAGTACTTC. This encodes CASSGGTDLLAGAEGEQYF.

On this clone: The identical CDR3 is also encoded by other nucleotide sequences in the sample. The chain has TRBV5-5 and TRBJ1-1; no reliable D call. This CDR3 is 13 amino acids long. Deletions cut 4 bases from V and 0 bases from J, with 7 bases between. Germline loops: CDR1 SGHKS, CDR2 YYEKEE (reference sequence). CDR3 DNA sequence: TGTGCCAGCAGCCTAGATATGAACACTGAAGCTTTCTTT. Its translation: CASSLDMNTEAFF. The full variable domain, with the rest looked up from reference TRBV5-5 and TRBJ1-1, is DAGVTQSPTHLIKTRGQQVTLRCSPISGHKSVSWYQQVLGQGPQFIFQYYEKEERGRGNFPDRFSARQFPNYSSELNVNALLLGDSALYLCASSLDMNTEAFFGQGTRLTVV.

This clone was detected once. V gene TRBV16 combines with J gene TRBJ2-1, with 7 bases lining up with TRBD1. From germline, CDR1 is KGHSY and CDR2 FQNENV. The V and J ends lost 1 base and 2 bases, in that order; junction bases with no gene match: 2. The CDR3 runs to 15 residues. The CDR3 DNA sequence: TGTGCCAGCAGCCAATTAGGGGGCGCCTACAATGAGCAGTTCTTC. Translating gives CASSQLGGAYNEQFF. The full variable domain, completed using reference TRBV16 and TRBJ2-1, is GEEVAQTPKHLVRGEGQKAKLYCAPIKGHSYVFWYQQVLKNEFKFLISFQNENVFDETGMPKERFSAKCLPNSPCSLEIQATKLEDSAVYFCASSQLGGAYNEQFFGPGTRLTVL.

The chain is built from TRBV5-8 and TRBJ2-1; no reliable D call. CDR1 is SGHTS, CDR2 YDEGEE, per germline. V lost 4 bases, J lost 9 bases, and 11 bases lay in between. The CDR3 extends over 12 amino acids. The CDR3 DNA reads as TGTGCCAGCAGCCCCCCCCCGGGTGAGCAGTTCTTC. The encoded protein is CASSPPPGEQFF.

The rearrangement uses TRBV5-6 and TRBJ2-3; TRBD2 matches at 8 bases. Germline V lookup: CDR1 SGHDT, CDR2 YYEEEE. This CDR3 is 14 amino acids long. Trimming cost V 8 bases and J 4 bases; bases outside gene matches: 9. CDR3 in amino acids: CASAWGGGPDTQYF. The CDR3 DNA reads as TGTGCCAGTGCCTGGGGCGGGGGGCCAGATACGCAGTATTTT.

The rearrangement uses TRBV19 and TRBJ1-5; the D is unclear. The CDR3 is made up of 14 amino acids. Trimming shortened V by 5 bases and J by 8 bases, and 16 bases separated the two germline ends. Per the germline V gene, CDR1 is LNHDA and CDR2 is SQIVND (reference sequence). The CDR3 region is CASSLRLNWEPQHF. The DNA for the CDR3 is TGTGCCAGTAGTCTCCGACTCAATTGGGAGCCCCAGCATTTT.

The chain couples TRBV10-3 to TRBJ2-7; D gene unclear. The CDR3 runs to 11 residues. Germline CDR1 and CDR2: ENHRY and SYGVKD. Deletions cut 8 bases from V and 1 base from J, with 6 bases between. The chain's CDR3 is CAISTSYEQYF. CDR3 nucleotide sequence: TGTGCCATCTCCACGTCCTACGAGCAGTACTTC.

To note about this clone: Distinct nucleotide sequences in the sample also encode this CDR3. The genes are TRBV11-2 and TRBJ2-7; D uncertain. Germline CDR1 and CDR2: SGHAT and FQNNGV. V was trimmed by 0 bases and J by 2 bases, leaving 2 bases between them. CDR3 length: 12 amino acids. The CDR3 reads CASSLEAYEQYF. The CDR3 DNA sequence: TGTGCCAGCAGCTTAGAAGCCTACGAGCAGTACTTC.

The chain carries TRBV7-2 and TRBJ2-1; the match to TRBD2 covers 8 bases. The V and J ends lost 8 bases and 5 bases, in that order; junction bases with no gene match: 17. Germline V gene data show CDR1 as SGHTA and CDR2 as FQGNSA. CDR3 size: 17 residues. This chain's CDR3 is CASSNQAGTSGHNEQFF. The CDR3 DNA follows: TGTGCCAGCTCCAATCAAGCGGGCACTAGCGGACACAATGAGCAGTTCTTC.

The rearrangement uses TRBV6-4 and TRBJ2-7; tentative D call: TRBD1 (6 bases). This CDR3 spans 15 amino acids. Germline assignment: CDR1 MRHNA and CDR2 SNTAGT. Deletions cut 1 base from V and 3 bases from J, with 13 bases between. Here the CDR3 reads CASSDFVGHIYEQYF. CDR3 coding DNA: TGTGCCAGCAGTGACTTCGTGGGACACATCTACGAGCAGTACTTC.

The chain links TRBV4-2 to TRBJ1-2; D is undetermined. CDR1 LGHNA and CDR2 YNFKEQ come from the germline V gene. Trimming removed 4 bases at V and 5 bases at J, with 11 bases between. There are 13 residues in the CDR3. The CDR3 reads CASSLEETYGYTF. In DNA, the CDR3 is TGTGCCAGCAGCCTCGAAGAGACATATGGCTACACCTTC.

The chain combines TRBV6-5 with TRBJ2-3; 7 nucleotides agree with TRBD2. The CDR3 extends over 14 amino acids. In germline, CDR1 is MNHEY, CDR2 SVGAGI. Trimming took 8 bases from V and 5 from J; bases not matched to a gene: 10. The CDR3 sequence: CASSRRGEQDTQYF. The CDR3 coding sequence is TGTGCCAGCTCCCGTCGGGGGGAGCAAGATACGCAGTATTTT.

The chain recombines TRBV10-2 with TRBJ1-1; D perhaps matches TRBD1 (6 bases). CDR1 and CDR2 from the germline V gene are WSHSY and SAAADI. Deletions cut 3 bases from V and 5 bases from J, with 10 bases between. There are 13 residues in the CDR3. The CDR3 DNA sequence: TGCGCCAGCAGTGAAAGGGGGTGGACTGAAGCTTTCTTT. This encodes CASSERGWTEAFF.

The CDR3 coding sequence is TGTGCCAGCAGTTCGGACGGATGGTTCGATGAGCAGTTCTTC. Its protein is CASSSDGWFDEQFF. The chain employs TRBV6-5 and TRBJ2-1; no definite D call. The CDR3 extends over 14 amino acids. V shed 4 bases and J shed 8 bases, with 15 bases lying between them. Per germline, CDR1 MNHEY and CDR2 SVGAGI.

The rearrangement joins TRBV7-3 to TRBJ2-3; TRBD1 matches 7 bases. Germline trimming cut 3 bases from V and 4 bases from J; bases unmatched to any gene: 4. The CDR3 has 14 amino acids. CDR1 and CDR2 (germline): SGHTA, FQGTGA. The CDR3 is CASSLTGSPDTQYF. In DNA, the CDR3 is TGTGCCAGCAGCTTGACAGGGAGCCCAGATACGCAGTATTTT.

The CDR3 DNA follows: TGTGCCAGCAGTTTACGGGGGATCACAGATACGCAGTATTTT. It specifies CASSLRGITDTQYF. The V gene is TRBV28, the J gene TRBJ2-3; TRBD2 might be the D (6 bases). Trimming removed 2 bases at V and 2 bases at J, with 8 bases between. The CDR3 runs to 14 residues. Looked up from germline, CDR1 is MDHEN and CDR2 is SYDVKM.

The V and J genes are TRBV27 and TRBJ2-5; unclear D gene. In germline, CDR1 is MNHEY, CDR2 SMNVEV (reference sequence). Deletions cut 0 bases from V and 5 bases from J, with 10 bases between. CDR3 length: 14 residues. The CDR3 spells CASSLSISGETQYF. CDR3 in DNA: TGTGCCAGCAGTTTATCTATAAGTGGGGAGACCCAGTACTTC.

To note about this clone: The same CDR3 can be traced to other DNA sequences in this sample. This rearrangement joins TRBV27 to TRBJ2-7; a weak D match, TRBD1 (5 bases). Germline V gene sequence: CDR1 MNHEY, CDR2 SMNVEV (reference sequence). The length of the CDR3 is 11 residues. Trimming left V 5 bases short and J 4 bases short, with 6 bases between. The CDR3 DNA follows: TGTGCCAGCAGTACAGGATACGAGCAGTACTTC. Amino acids: CASSTGYEQYF.

To note about this clone: The sample has other DNA sequences that encode this CDR3 too. The chain combines TRBV27 with TRBJ2-7; TRBD1 matches at 10 bases. The junction had 4 bases not matched to a gene; V was cut back by 4 bases and J by 4 bases. The germline gives CDR1 MNHEY, CDR2 SMNVEV (reference sequence). CDR3 length: 14 residues. The CDR3 nucleotides read TGTGCCAGCAGTTACGGGACAGGGGATTACGAGCAGTACTTC. Amino acid sequence: CASSYGTGDYEQYF.

The chain joins TRBV15 to TRBJ2-1, with TRBD1 matching over 9 bases. V dropped 8 bases and J dropped 8; count of bases not matched to a gene: 7. CDR3 length: 13 residues. Germline-derived CDR1 and CDR2 are LNHNV and YYDKDF (reference sequence). The CDR3 sequence is CATRGDRAYEQFF. CDR3 DNA: TGTGCCACCCGGGGGGACAGGGCGTATGAGCAGTTCTTC.

V usage is TRBV13 and J usage is TRBJ2-2; 10 positions agree with TRBD2. Trimming took 2 bases from V and 3 from J; bases not matched to a gene: 9. The CDR3 covers 18 residues. Looked up from germline, CDR1 is PRHDT and CDR2 is FYEKMQ (reference sequence). CDR3 DNA: TGTGCCAGCAGCTTAACGCCTAGCGGGAGTCTGGACACCGGGGAGCTGTTTTTT. Translating it yields CASSLTPSGSLDTGELFF.